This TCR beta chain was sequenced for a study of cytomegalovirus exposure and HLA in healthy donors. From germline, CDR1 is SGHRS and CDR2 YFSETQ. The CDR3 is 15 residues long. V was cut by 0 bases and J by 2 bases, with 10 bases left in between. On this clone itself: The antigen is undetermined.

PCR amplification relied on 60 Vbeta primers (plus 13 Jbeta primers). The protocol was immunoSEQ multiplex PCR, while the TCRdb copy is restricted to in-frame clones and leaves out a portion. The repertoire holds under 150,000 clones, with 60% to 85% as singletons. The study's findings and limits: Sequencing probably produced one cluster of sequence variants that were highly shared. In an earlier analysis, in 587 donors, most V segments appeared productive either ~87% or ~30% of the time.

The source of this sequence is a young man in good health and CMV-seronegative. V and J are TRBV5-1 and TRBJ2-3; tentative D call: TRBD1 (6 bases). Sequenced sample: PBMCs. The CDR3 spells CASSLAGDFTDTQYF. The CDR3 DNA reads TGCGCCAGCAGCTTGGCAGGGGATTTCACAGATACGCAGTATTTT.